This T cell receptor beta chain was identified in a study of blood T cell repertoires in COVID-19. In the study overall: The United States, Italy and Spain were the sources of the acute and convalescent COVID-19 samples. In each case, the material was cDNA or gDNA derived from T cells, B-cell-depleted T cells, or PBMCs.

V shed 1 base and J 4 bases; nucleotides not matched to a gene: 5. This CDR3 is 16 amino acids long. Per germline, CDR1 LGHNA and CDR2 YNFKEQ. The authors' processing: Amplifying reference gene primers gave estimates of nucleated cell counts. Clones were sequenced by immunoSEQ multiplex PCR, and TCRdb holds only the in-frame ones, with some missing. V and J calls and clone size are copied from that table; D and trimming were computed from the DNA. Found here are just over 15,000 clones, roughly four fifths of them singletons; the top ten hold roughly a tenth. This clone is medium-sized (0.01 to 0.1%).

The TCR originated in a human donor in a cohort sampled during active COVID-19. V usage is TRBV4-2 and J usage is TRBJ2-7; TRBD1 matches at 12 bases. The sequenced sample consisted of peripheral blood. The CDR3 here is CASSQAGQGARYEQYF. CDR3 nucleotide sequence: TGTGCCAGCAGCCAAGCGGGACAGGGGGCGCGGTACGAGCAGTACTTC.